These 2 T cell receptor beta chains were all obtained from the same sample, sequenced in a study of CD8 T cells in Susac syndrome. A quantity of about 0.5 to 1 ug RNA underwent reverse transcription using random hexamers. TCRdb re-called the immunoSEQ multiplex PCR reads with MiXCR, one entry per CDR3 protein. The profile shows fewer than 300,000 distinct CDR3 sequences, about 85% of them singletons. Material: CD8+ T cells from PBMCs. The receptors stem from a human donor with multiple sclerosis.

This chain links TRBV9 with TRBJ2-1, with D possibly being TRBD2 (5 bases). CDR1 and CDR2 (germline): SGDLS, YYNGEE. V was trimmed by 1 base and J by 6 bases, leaving 14 bases between them. This CDR3 spans 15 amino acids. The CDR3 loop reads CASSVSQIGSNEQFF. CDR3 bases: TGTGCCAGCAGCGTATCACAGATAGGGAGCAATGAGCAGTTCTTC.

This chain connects TRBV29-1 to TRBJ2-7; tentative D call: TRBD1 (6 bases). V gave up 3 bases and J gave up 5 bases, with 11 bases separating them. The CDR3 has 12 amino acids. Per germline, CDR1 SQVTM and CDR2 ANQGSEA. The CDR3 DNA reads as TGCAGCGTTGATGACAGGACGGACGAGCAGTACTTC. As protein: CSVDDRTDEQYF.